These 31 T cell receptor beta chains were sequenced from one sample in a study of T cell responses to AZD1222 COVID-19 vaccine. The table came from immunoSEQ multiplex PCR; TCRdb's copy has only in-frame clones and leaves some out. The sample includes almost 35,000 clones, approximately 88% seen only once; the top ten take approximately 7%. The sequencing here drew on peripheral blood, taken on day 0 of AZD1222 vaccination. The receptors derive from an adult in good health.

A few counts support this clone. The V gene is TRBV2, the J gene TRBJ2-7, with 7 bases identical to TRBD2. The CDR3 contains 15 residues. The ends lost 6 bases at V and 0 bases at J; junction bases unmatched: 8. The germline V gene encodes CDR1 SNHLY and CDR2 FYNNEI. The CDR3 nucleotides are TGTGCCAGCAGAAGATTAGCGGGTAGCTCCTACGAGCAGTACTTC. Its translation: CASRRLAGSSYEQYF.

The V and J genes are TRBV6-2 or TRBV6-3 and TRBJ2-1, with TRBD2 matching over 11 bases. The J segment lost 1 base and the V segment lost 0 bases, leaving 8 bases of the junction unmatched. This CDR3 region has 19 residues. The V gene's germline CDR1 is MNHEY and CDR2 SVGEGT. The CDR3 DNA reads as TGTGCCAGCAGTTACTCCGGGACTAGCGGTGTCTTTTCCTACAATGAGCAGTTCTTC. Protein: CASSYSGTSGVFSYNEQFF.

This rearrangement joins TRBV5-5 to TRBJ1-5; 8 nucleotides align to TRBD1. This CDR3 is 15 amino acids long. After removal of 4 bases from V and 4 bases from J, the junction contained 7 bases not matched to a gene. CDR1 SGHKS and CDR2 YYEKEE come from the germline V gene (reference sequence). This CDR3 is CASSLGTGGNQPQHF. DNA for the CDR3: TGTGCCAGCAGCCTAGGCACAGGGGGGAATCAGCCCCAGCATTTT.

By its share, this clone is medium-sized. The chain uses TRBV4-1 and TRBJ2-3; 7 bases are a match to TRBD2. CDR3 length: 18 residues. J lost 4 bases, V lost 0 bases, and 13 bases had no gene match. Germline values: CDR1 MGHRA, CDR2 YSYEKL. The CDR3 sequence: CASSQEGIGGRVPDTQYF. CDR3 sequence (DNA): TGCGCCAGCAGCCAAGAGGGGATCGGCGGGAGAGTCCCAGATACGCAGTATTTT.

The V and J genes are TRBV6-4 and TRBJ2-1; 10 bases map to TRBD2. Looked up from germline, CDR1 is MRHNA and CDR2 is SNTAGT. V lost 4 bases and J lost 4; bases outside the gene matches: 1. The CDR3 consists of 14 residues. CDR3: CASSASGSYNEQFF. The CDR3 nucleotides are TGTGCCAGCAGTGCTAGCGGGAGTTACAATGAGCAGTTCTTC.

This sequence joins TRBV5-4 and TRBJ2-1; D call uncertain. CDR3 length: 15 amino acids. CDR1 and CDR2 from the germline V gene are SGHNT and YYREEE (reference sequence). The V and J ends lost 1 base and 7 bases respectively, with 15 bases between them. For the CDR3, the DNA is TGTGCCAGCAGCTTGAGTCAATCGTGGGGAAATGAGCAGTTCTTC. Translation: CASSLSQSWGNEQFF.

The rearrangement joins TRBV15 to TRBJ1-2; D not resolved. The germline V gene has CDR1 LNHNV and CDR2 YYDKDF (reference sequence). The CDR3 length is 13 residues. Trimming shortened V by 6 bases and J by 8 bases, and 16 bases separated the two germline ends. Here the CDR3 reads CATSNELGDGYTF. DNA of the CDR3: TGTGCCACCAGTAACGAGCTAGGCGACGGCTACACCTTC.

The chain combines TRBV27 with TRBJ1-2; D is unresolved. V lost 0 bases, J lost 4 bases, and 21 bases lay in between. Per germline, CDR1 MNHEY and CDR2 SMNVEV (reference sequence). The CDR3 extends over 18 amino acids. The CDR3 reads CASSLSAPVASRVYGYTF. Here the CDR3 DNA reads TGTGCCAGCAGTTTATCGGCCCCAGTCGCGAGTAGGGTCTATGGCTACACCTTC.

J is TRBJ2-3 and V is TRBV5-1; D perhaps matches TRBD1 (7 bases). V lost 5 bases to trimming and J lost 3 bases, with 16 bases between them. The CDR3 is 15 amino acids. The germline V gene has CDR1 SGHRS and CDR2 YFSETQ. This chain's CDR3 is CASSYRGTATDTQYF. CDR3 nucleotide sequence: TGCGCCAGCAGTTACCGCGGGACAGCTACAGATACGCAGTATTTT. The full variable domain, in which reference TRBV5-1 and TRBJ2-3 provide the parts outside the CDR3, is KAGVTQTPRYLIKTRGQQVTLSCSPISGHRSVSWYQQTPGQGLQFLFEYFSETQRNKGNFPGRFSGRQFSNSRSEMNVSTLELGDSALYLCASSYRGTATDTQYFGPGTRLTVL.

The chain uses TRBV10-3 and TRBJ2-7; D call uncertain. The CDR3 is 13 amino acids. CDR1 is ENHRY, CDR2 SYGVKD, per germline. Between the trimmed V and J ends, which lost 0 bases and 2 bases, there was a span of 5 bases. The CDR3 nucleotides read TGTGCCATCAGTGAGTCGACGGCCTACGAGCAGTACTTC. Translated: CAISESTAYEQYF.

The V gene is TRBV11-3, the J gene TRBJ2-1; maybe TRBD1 (5 bases). Germline CDR1 reads SGHNT; CDR2 reads YENEEA. The CDR3 loop spans 13 amino acids. With 0 bases removed from V and 10 bases from J, the gap between germline ends came to 10 bases. CDR3 residues: CASSLDSGWEQFF. Here the CDR3 DNA reads TGTGCCAGCAGCTTAGATTCAGGGTGGGAGCAGTTCTTC.

The chain links TRBV5-4 to TRBJ1-6, with 10 bases that match TRBD1. Germline values: CDR1 SGHNT, CDR2 YYREEE (reference sequence). The CDR3 extends over 16 amino acids. V shed 4 bases and J 9 bases; nucleotides not matched to a gene: 10. As DNA, the CDR3 is TGTGCCAGCAGCCCCAATCTGGGACAGGGGACTTCACCCCTCCACTTT. The encoded protein is CASSPNLGQGTSPLHF.

The chain has TRBV7-6 and TRBJ1-2; D may be TRBD1 (6 bases). The CDR3 is 13 residues long. The V end was cut by 4 bases, the J end by 8 bases, with 14 bases between. Per germline, CDR1 SGHVS and CDR2 FNYEAQ. CDR3 coding DNA: TGTGCCAGCAGCTCACAGGGAATTCAGGGCTACACCTTC. Translation: CASSSQGIQGYTF.

The chain carries TRBV2 and TRBJ1-6, with D possibly being TRBD1 (5 bases). The CDR3 contains 18 residues. Germline assignment: CDR1 SNHLY and CDR2 FYNNEI. V was shortened by 5 bases and J by 8 bases, with 25 bases between the two germline ends. CDR3 amino acids: CASSHGAGVSREHSPLHF. DNA for the CDR3: TGTGCCAGCAGTCACGGGGCTGGGGTGTCCAGGGAGCATTCACCCCTCCACTTT.

This clone was recorded a few times. The genes are TRBV6-4 and TRBJ2-2, with unresolved D. V was shortened by 6 bases and J by 3 bases, with 8 bases between the two germline ends. The CDR3 extends over 13 amino acids. Germline loops: CDR1 MRHNA, CDR2 SNTAGT. The CDR3 nucleotides are TGTGCCAGCAGCCCCTCGGACACCGGGGAGCTGTTTTTT. Its protein is CASSPSDTGELFF.

This clone appeared a single time. V gene TRBV19 combines with J gene TRBJ1-5; no clear D gene. CDR1 is LNHDA, CDR2 SQIVND, per germline (reference sequence). V gave up 3 bases and J gave up 7 bases, with 10 bases separating them. The CDR3 loop spans 13 amino acids. CDR3 coding DNA: TGTGCCAGTAGTATGGAGTTCCAGCAGCCCCAGCATTTT. Amino acids: CASSMEFQQPQHF.

CDR3 coding DNA: TGTGCCAGCAGCCGCCTTGCGGGTCCCTTGCACGAGCAGTACTTC. It codes for CASSRLAGPLHEQYF. This chain uses TRBV11-2 with TRBJ2-7; maybe TRBD2 (5 bases). Germline CDR1 and CDR2: SGHAT and FQNNGV. V lost 5 bases and J lost 5, with 19 bases in between. CDR3 size: 15 residues.

The rearrangement links TRBV3-1 (or the pseudogene TRBV3-2) to TRBJ1-6, with D possibly matching TRBD1 (5 bases). The CDR3 extends over 16 amino acids. The V and J ends lost 4 bases and 0 bases respectively, with 10 bases between them. Germline V gene lookup returns CDR1 LGHDT and CDR2 YNNKEL (reference sequence). DNA for the CDR3: TGTGCCAGCAGCCCGGAGGGGAGCTCCTATAATTCACCCCTCCACTTT. Protein: CASSPEGSSYNSPLHF.

V and J are TRBV19 and TRBJ2-7; maybe TRBD1 (6 bases). Germline CDR1 LNHDA, CDR2 SQIVND (reference sequence). V gave up 7 bases and J gave up 2 bases, with 15 bases separating them. The CDR3 loop spans 14 amino acids. CDR3 amino acids: CASNPLGQPYEQYF. The CDR3 coding sequence is TGTGCCAGTAACCCCCTTGGACAGCCCTACGAGCAGTACTTC. The variable domain in full, completed from reference TRBV19 and TRBJ2-7, reads DGGITQSPKYLFRKEGQNVTLSCEQNLNHDAMYWYRQDPGQGLRLIYYSQIVNDFQKGDIAEGYSVSREKKESFPLTVTSAQKNPTAFYLCASNPLGQPYEQYFGPGTRLTVT.

V is TRBV27 and J is TRBJ2-1; the D call may be TRBD1 or TRBD2 (5 bases each). The CDR3 has 19 amino acids. The germline CDR1 and CDR2 sequences are MNHEY and SMNVEV (reference sequence). V was cut by 6 bases and J by 6 bases, with 30 bases left in between. DNA of the CDR3: TGTGCCAGCAGCTTCCTGTTTCCTTCCGGGACGTCCCCTGGCAATGAGCAGTTCTTC. Translation: CASSFLFPSGTSPGNEQFF.

This chain joins TRBV2 and TRBJ1-5; D gene unclear. The CDR3 runs 13 residues. The V end was cut by 7 bases, the J end by 2 bases, with 9 bases between. Germline CDR1 and CDR2: SNHLY and FYNNEI. The DNA of the CDR3 is TGTGCCAGCAAACTCGAAGGCAATCAGCCCCAGCATTTT. Protein product: CASKLEGNQPQHF.

The V and J genes are TRBV7-8 and TRBJ1-6, with 7 bases aligning to TRBD1. The germline CDR1 and CDR2 sequences are SGHVS and FQNEAQ. The CDR3 runs to 15 residues. V lost 1 base to trimming and J lost 9 bases; unmatched junction nucleotides: 6. The CDR3 bases are TGTGCCAGCAGCTTAGGGAGTCAGGGGGTTTCACCCCTCCACTTT. Protein product: CASSLGSQGVSPLHF.

The gene calls are TRBV10-3 and TRBJ2-7; unclear D gene. Trimming pared 3 bases from V and 5 bases from J, leaving 5 bases between. CDR1 and CDR2 (germline): ENHRY, SYGVKD. This CDR3 contains 11 residues. The CDR3 reads CAISDGDEQYF. The CDR3 coding sequence is TGTGCCATCAGTGATGGTGACGAGCAGTACTTC.

The gene calls are TRBV6-2 or TRBV6-3 and TRBJ2-3; 7 bases are a match to TRBD2. Germline V gene lookup returns CDR1 MNHEY and CDR2 SVGEGT. The CDR3 has 16 residues. V shed 5 bases and J 2 bases; nucleotides not matched to a gene: 10. The CDR3 sequence: CASSRLSAGFTDTQYF. CDR3 DNA sequence: TGTGCCAGCAGTCGACTGTCAGCGGGGTTCACAGATACGCAGTATTTT.

V usage is TRBV6-6 and J usage is TRBJ2-7; 7 bases fit TRBD1. From germline, CDR1 is MNHNY and CDR2 SVGAGI (reference sequence). V lost 4 bases to trimming and J lost 3 bases; unmatched junction nucleotides: 3. This CDR3 is built from 13 residues. CDR3 DNA: TGTGCCAGCAGTTCGACAGGGTTCTACGAGCAGTACTTC. It codes for CASSSTGFYEQYF.

This clone was observed a few times. V is TRBV6-4 and J is TRBJ2-1; TRBD1 agrees at 7 bases. This CDR3 is 14 amino acids long. The V segment lost 3 bases and the J segment 6 bases; nucleotides outside the gene matches: 5. Germline V gene lookup returns CDR1 MRHNA and CDR2 SNTAGT. The CDR3 DNA follows: TGTGCCAGCAGTGAGTTTCCAGGGGGCAATGAGCAGTTCTTC. It encodes CASSEFPGGNEQFF.

The table lists this clone with a few counts. V gene TRBV2 combines with J gene TRBJ2-5, with 11 bases lining up with TRBD2. Trimming cost V 4 bases and J 1 base; bases outside gene matches: 2. Germline values: CDR1 SNHLY, CDR2 FYNNEI. The CDR3 sequence is 15 residues long. The CDR3 sequence is CASSGGTSGQETQYF. CDR3 nucleotides: TGTGCCAGCAGTGGCGGGACTAGCGGCCAAGAGACCCAGTACTTC.

The rearrangement uses TRBV7-3 and TRBJ1-4, with TRBD1 identical over 7 bases. Germline lookup yields CDR1 SGHTA and CDR2 FQGTGA. Trimming cost V 5 bases and J 7 bases; bases outside gene matches: 10. This CDR3 has 15 amino acids. Written as DNA, the CDR3 is TGTGCCAGCAGCGTTGACAGGGAGGTTGGTGAAAAACTGTTTTTT. Amino acids: CASSVDREVGEKLFF.

The rearrangement uses TRBV27 and TRBJ2-7; D is uncertain. Between the trimmed V and J ends, which lost 2 bases and 1 base, there was a span of 6 bases. CDR3 length: 13 residues. CDR1 MNHEY and CDR2 SMNVEV come from the germline V gene (reference sequence). The CDR3 sequence is CASSLKVSYEQYF. The DNA for the CDR3 is TGTGCCAGCAGTTTAAAAGTATCCTACGAGCAGTACTTC.

V gene TRBV10-1 combines with J gene TRBJ1-6, with D perhaps TRBD1 (5 bases). The CDR3 is made up of 13 amino acids. V lost 3 bases and J lost 5, with 5 bases in between. Germline V CDR1 and CDR2: WNHNN, SYGVQD (reference sequence). The CDR3: CASSEQDNSPLHF. In DNA form, the CDR3 reads TGCGCCAGCAGTGAACAGGATAATTCACCCCTCCACTTT.

The chain links TRBV11-1 to TRBJ2-7; 7 bases line up with TRBD1. Trimming cost V 2 bases and J 6 bases; bases outside gene matches: 10. Per germline, CDR1 SGHAT and CDR2 FQDESV (reference sequence). The CDR3 contains 15 residues. The DNA of the CDR3 is TGTGCCAGCAGCTTACCTGAGACAGGGCCTCGCGAGCAGTACTTC. Amino acid sequence: CASSLPETGPREQYF.